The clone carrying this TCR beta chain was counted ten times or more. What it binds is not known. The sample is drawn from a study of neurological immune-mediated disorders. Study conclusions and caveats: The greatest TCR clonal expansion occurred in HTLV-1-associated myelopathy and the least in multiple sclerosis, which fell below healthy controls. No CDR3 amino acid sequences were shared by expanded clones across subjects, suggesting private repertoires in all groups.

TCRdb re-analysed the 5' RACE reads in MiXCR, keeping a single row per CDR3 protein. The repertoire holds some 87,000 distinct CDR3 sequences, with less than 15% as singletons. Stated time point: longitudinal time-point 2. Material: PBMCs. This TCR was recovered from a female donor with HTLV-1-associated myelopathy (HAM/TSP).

The CDR3 loop is CSVEDYKRDPGANVLTF. CDR3 DNA: TGCAGCGTTGAAGATTATAAAAGGGACCCTGGGGCCAACGTCCTGACTTTC. The chain is built from TRBV29-1 and TRBJ2-6, with D possibly being TRBD1 or TRBD2 (5 bases each). The CDR3 has 17 amino acids. Germline V gene lookup returns CDR1 SQVTM and CDR2 ANQGSEA. V lost 0 bases and J lost 2, with 14 bases in between.